Each of the 9 T cell receptor beta chains below was sequenced from the same sample in a study of shared clonotypes between healthy human individuals. TCRdb's copy holds only in-frame clones and misses some; the assay was immunoSEQ multiplex PCR. The top ten hold approximately 1.1% of the sample, which has 1.4 million to 1.5 million clones, approximately 96% seen once. The specimen sequenced was naive CD4+ T cells sorted from blood. Subset meaning: CD45RA+ positively selected. The source is a man aged 25 to 40 in good health.

The J gene is TRBJ2-7, the V gene TRBV4-2, with 15 bases identical to TRBD2. Germline V CDR1 and CDR2: LGHNA, YNFKEQ. The CDR3 extends over 23 amino acids. The V gene end was trimmed by 0 bases and the J gene end by 3 bases; junction bases not matched to a gene: 21. In DNA, the CDR3 is TGTGCCAGCAGCCAAGATAGCGGGACTAGGACTAGCGGGAGGGTGGGGCCCATCTACGAGCAGTACTTC. This encodes CASSQDSGTRTSGRVGPIYEQYF.

The chain couples TRBV18 to TRBJ2-5, with no clear D. Germline V gives CDR1 KGHSH, CDR2 LQKENI. Trimming shortened V by 0 bases and J by 7 bases, and 9 bases separated the two germline ends. CDR3 length: 13 residues. The CDR3 protein is CASSPPLRGTQYF. CDR3 nucleotides: TGTGCCAGCTCACCACCGTTAAGAGGGACCCAGTACTTC.

This rearrangement joins TRBV15 to TRBJ1-4; D call uncertain. Between the trimmed V and J ends, which lost 0 bases and 13 bases, there was a span of 15 bases. This CDR3 is 14 amino acids long. The germline V gene has CDR1 LNHNV and CDR2 YYDKDF (reference sequence). The CDR3 sequence is CATSRDRVVARLFF. DNA of the CDR3: TGTGCCACCAGCAGAGATCGGGTCGTCGCAAGACTGTTTTTT.

CDR3 loop: CASSVSAVTDTQYF. DNA of the CDR3: TGTGCCAGCAGCGTCAGTGCGGTCACAGATACGCAGTATTTT. The J gene is TRBJ2-3, the V gene TRBV9; the D is unclear. Per germline, CDR1 SGDLS and CDR2 YYNGEE. V shed 2 bases and J shed 2 bases, with 9 bases lying between them. The CDR3 runs to 14 residues.

The chain employs TRBV9 and TRBJ1-1; perhaps TRBD1 as D (5 bases). V lost 0 bases and J 2 bases, leaving 14 bases between the germline ends. The CDR3 totals 16 residues. The germline gives CDR1 SGDLS, CDR2 YYNGEE. CDR3 sequence reads: CASSVAAGRPNTEAFF. The CDR3 DNA reads as TGTGCCAGCAGCGTAGCGGCAGGGCGTCCAAACACTGAAGCTTTCTTT.

Comment on this clone: A read error may account for a junction end that differs from germline. This chain connects TRBV11-3 to TRBJ2-7, with a possible D match to TRBD2 (6 bases). The CDR3 extends over 14 amino acids. From germline, CDR1 is SGHNT and CDR2 YENEEA. CDR3 in DNA: TGTGCCAGCAGCCCAGGGAGGCTCTCCCACGAGCAGTACTTC. Translation gives CASSPGRLSHEQYF.

V is TRBV4-1 and J is TRBJ2-4; 14 positions match TRBD2. V was pared by 0 bases and J by 8 bases, with 3 bases of the junction left unmatched. Germline CDR1 and CDR2: MGHRA and YSYEKL. The CDR3 extends over 16 amino acids. CDR3 amino acids: CASSQERTSGRYIQYF. Written as DNA, the CDR3 is TGCGCCAGCAGCCAAGAAAGGACTAGCGGGAGGTACATTCAGTACTTC.

This chain links TRBV27 with TRBJ1-1, with TRBD1 as a possible D gene (6 bases). Trimming took 6 bases from V and 5 from J, leaving 13 bases between them. This CDR3 is 13 amino acids long. Germline V gives CDR1 MNHEY, CDR2 SMNVEV (reference sequence). The CDR3 region is CASSRTDGTEAFF. The CDR3 DNA reads TGTGCCAGCAGCCGGACAGACGGGACTGAAGCTTTCTTT.

This rearrangement joins TRBV29-1 to TRBJ2-3, with TRBD2 matching 7 bases. After removal of 5 bases from V and 0 bases from J, the junction contained 11 bases not matched to a gene. Germline V gives CDR1 SQVTM, CDR2 ANQGSEA. This CDR3 region has 16 residues. CDR3 amino acids: CSVSRERGMSTDTQYF. The CDR3 DNA sequence: TGCAGCGTTTCCCGAGAGCGGGGTATGAGCACAGATACGCAGTATTTT.